A selection of T cell receptor beta chains follows, all from one sample in a study of CD8 T cells in ankylosing spondylitis. TCRdb called the 5' RACE reads again in MiXCR, with one record for every CDR3 protein. The sample holds 700,000 to 1,000,000 distinct CDR3 sequences, about an eighth seen once. What was sequenced was blood, either unsorted or a sorted T cell fraction (not recorded which). These receptor sequences come from a male donor with ankylosing spondylitis. The CDR3 runs from the conserved cysteine through the conserved F or W. The D gene is left open where the match is weak. A row's size may be missing; if present it is once, few, many or a size class.

few,TRBD1,TRBV6-1,TRBJ1-2,CASSPGQGEVYGYTF,TGTGCCAGCAGCCCTGGACAGGGGGAGGTCTATGGCTACACCTTC
NA,NA,TRBV4-3,TRBJ2-7,CASSTARTAYSYEQYF,TGCGCCAGCAGTACTGCAAGGACCGCGTACTCCTACGAGCAGTACTTC
many,NA,TRBV29-1,TRBJ1-2,CSVVGDGYTF,TGCAGCGTTGTAGGGGACGGCTACACCTTC
NA,TRBD1,TRBV18,TRBJ2-7,CASSPRQGGAYEQYF,TGTGCCAGCTCACCGCGACAGGGCGGCGCCTACGAGCAGTACTTC
NA,NA,TRBV7-8,TRBJ1-2,CASSPLPMTALGGYTF,TGTGCCAGCAGCCCCCTCCCGATGACGGCATTGGGCGGCTACACCTTC
NA,NA,TRBV27,TRBJ2-5,CASSLRRDQETQYF,TGTGCCAGCAGTTTACGGCGGGACCAAGAGACCCAGTACTTC
few,NA,TRBV4-2,TRBJ1-4,CASSPPGLRSNEKLFF,TGTGCCAGCAGCCCTCCGGGACTGAGATCAAATGAAAAACTGTTTTTT
few,NA,TRBV6-1,TRBJ1-1,CASSVQTMNTEAFF,TGTGCCAGCAGTGTTCAAACCATGAACACTGAAGCTTTCTTT
NA,NA,TRBV5-5,TRBJ1-5,CASGSGDLGQPQHF,TGTGCCAGCGGCTCAGGGGACCTCGGGCAGCCCCAGCATTTT
few,NA,TRBV4-2,TRBJ1-1,CASSPQNGVLNTEAFF,TGTGCCAGCAGCCCCCAGAATGGCGTATTGAACACTGAAGCTTTCTTT
NA,TRBD2,TRBV12-3/TRBV12-4,TRBJ2-3,CASRSNRAGGGRTDTQYF,TGTGCCAGCAGATCTAACAGAGCGGGGGGAGGAAGAACAGATACGCAGTATTTT
NA,NA,TRBV7-9,TRBJ1-5,CASSLFLGYSNQPQHF,TGTGCCAGCAGCTTATTTCTGGGTTATAGCAATCAGCCCCAGCATTTT
many,NA,TRBV20-1,TRBJ2-2,CSARPQNTGELFF,TGCAGTGCTAGACCCCAGAACACCGGGGAGCTGTTTTTT
few,NA,TRBV25-1,TRBJ1-5,CASTSGQGRPQHF,TGTGCCAGCACATCAGGGCAGGGGAGACCCCAGCATTTT
NA,NA,TRBV7-2,TRBJ1-2,CASTSSFGYGYTF,TGTGCCAGCACCTCCTCCTTCGGCTATGGCTACACCTTC
NA,NA,TRBV19,TRBJ1-4,CASSRPATNEKLFF,TGTGCCAGTAGCCGTCCTGCAACTAATGAAAAACTGTTTTTT
few,NA,TRBV7-2,TRBJ2-5,CASSPGPARETQYF,TGTGCCAGCAGCCCGGGGCCAGCGCGGGAGACCCAGTACTTC
many,TRBD2,TRBV27,TRBJ2-7,CASSLPAGGEQYF,TGTGCCAGCAGTTTACCAGCGGGGGGGGAGCAGTACTTC
many,NA,TRBV7-3,TRBJ1-1,CASSLIGGPEVTEAFF,TGTGCCAGCAGCTTAATTGGCGGACCGGAGGTGACTGAAGCTTTCTTT
many,NA,TRBV4-3,TRBJ2-3,CASSQEVPWGSGSSTDTQYF,TGCGCCAGCAGCCAAGAAGTCCCTTGGGGGAGCGGGTCTAGCACAGATACGCAGTATTTT
NA,TRBD2,TRBV6-2/TRBV6-3,TRBJ2-1,CASSTGTSPGNEQFF,TGTGCCAGCAGCACCGGGACTAGCCCTGGGAATGAGCAGTTCTTC
NA,NA,TRBV4-2,TRBJ1-1,CASSQAATNTEAFF,TGTGCCAGCAGCCAGGCGGCCACGAACACTGAAGCTTTCTTT
many,NA,TRBV7-2,TRBJ2-7,CASSLARGNEQYF,TGTGCCAGCAGCTTAGCGCGAGGGAACGAGCAGTACTTC
NA,NA,TRBV7-9,TRBJ2-7,CASSLAQGNEQYF,TGTGCCAGCAGCTTAGCACAGGGCAACGAGCAGTACTTC
NA,NA,TRBV7-2,TRBJ2-2,CASTSIMGGPGELFF,TGTGCCAGCACCTCAATAATGGGGGGGCCCGGGGAGCTGTTTTTT
many,NA,TRBV12-3/TRBV12-4,TRBJ1-1,CASRPPRRMNTEAFF,TGTGCCAGCAGGCCCCCCCGACGGATGAACACTGAAGCTTTCTTT
few,NA,TRBV9,TRBJ2-3,CASSVGPSRTDTQYF,TGTGCCAGCAGCGTGGGACCGTCTCGCACAGATACGCAGTATTTT
NA,NA,TRBV21-1,TRBJ1-5,CASNPGQHQPQHF,TGTGCCAGCAATCCCGGTCAGCATCAGCCCCAGCATTTT
many,NA,TRBV10-3,TRBJ2-1,CASSRGGLDNEQFF,TGTGCCAGCTCGCGGGGTGGGTTGGACAATGAGCAGTTCTTC
NA,NA,TRBV4-2,TRBJ2-7,CASSHTDGYEQYF,TGTGCCAGCAGCCACACGGACGGTTACGAGCAGTACTTC
few,TRBD1,TRBV7-3,TRBJ2-5,CASSLGLTGVGETQYF,TGTGCCAGCAGCCTGGGGTTGACAGGGGTCGGGGAGACCCAGTACTTC
NA,NA,TRBV20-1,TRBJ2-1,CSARTLAGLSSYNEQFF,TGCAGTGCTAGGACCCTCGCGGGCTTAAGCTCCTACAATGAGCAGTTCTTC
NA,NA,TRBV6-5,TRBJ1-1,CASSYWDSQGFAEAFF,TGTGCCAGCAGTTACTGGGACTCGCAGGGATTTGCTGAAGCTTTCTTT
NA,NA,TRBV6-5,TRBJ1-6,CASSSLPARGSPLHF,TGTGCCAGCAGTTCACTGCCGGCTCGAGGGTCACCCCTCCACTTT
few,NA,TRBV7-6,TRBJ1-1,CASSLEQALNTEAFF,TGTGCCAGCAGCTTAGAACAGGCCCTGAACACTGAAGCTTTCTTT
few,NA,TRBV7-9,TRBJ2-7,CASSFPWGRASYEQYF,TGTGCCAGCAGCTTCCCCTGGGGCAGGGCTTCCTACGAGCAGTACTTC
NA,NA,TRBV12-3/TRBV12-4,TRBJ1-5,CASSSQSPGLSAQHF,TGTGCCAGCAGCTCCCAATCTCCCGGCCTGTCAGCCCAGCATTTT
few,NA,TRBV7-9,TRBJ2-7,CASSFMGGEVNEQYF,TGTGCCAGCAGTTTTATGGGGGGAGAGGTTAACGAGCAGTACTTC
few,TRBD1,TRBV5-1,TRBJ1-2,CASSLVEGANYGYTF,TGCGCCAGCAGCTTGGTTGAGGGGGCAAACTATGGCTACACCTTC
few,NA,TRBV28,TRBJ2-2,CASSLGNSGSGELFF,TGTGCCAGCAGTTTAGGGAACTCGGGGTCCGGGGAGCTGTTTTTT
NA,NA,TRBV6-2/TRBV6-3,TRBJ1-1,CASSPWGTDTEAFF,TGTGCCAGCAGTCCCTGGGGGACTGATACTGAAGCTTTCTTT
many,NA,TRBV5-1,TRBJ2-2,CASSLSLGYGTGELFF,TGCGCCAGCAGCTTGAGTCTGGGGTATGGCACCGGGGAGCTGTTTTTT
many,TRBD1,TRBV18,TRBJ1-4,CASSPMTGREKLFF,TGTGCCAGCTCACCAATGACAGGGCGCGAAAAACTGTTTTTT
few,TRBD1,TRBV6-2/TRBV6-3,TRBJ2-1,CASRRAGQGSNEQFF,TGTGCCAGCAGACGCGCGGGACAGGGATCTAATGAGCAGTTCTTC
NA,TRBD1,TRBV30,TRBJ2-7,CAWRQGKSDEQYF,TGTGCCTGGAGACAGGGGAAATCCGACGAGCAGTACTTC
NA,NA,TRBV6-6,TRBJ2-5,CASSYKGGETQYF,TGTGCCAGCAGTTACAAGGGGGGGGAGACCCAGTACTTC
few,NA,TRBV7-9,TRBJ2-7,CASSLAMGEQYF,TGTGCCAGCAGCTTAGCGATGGGAGAGCAGTACTTC
NA,TRBD1,TRBV20-1,TRBJ1-2,CSARARDRGVYGYTF,TGCAGTGCTAGAGCTCGGGACAGGGGGGTCTATGGCTACACCTTC
NA,NA,TRBV29-1,TRBJ1-1,CSDGDGTEAFF,TGCAGCGACGGGGACGGCACTGAAGCTTTCTTT